This T cell receptor beta chain stems from a study of OX40 agonist ivuxolimab in advanced cancers. Describing the broader study: Ivuxolimab was a fully human IgG2 agonistic monoclonal antibody targeting the costimulatory receptor OX40 (CD134). Intravenous ivuxolimab was administered to patients every 2 weeks at six dose levels: 0.01, 0.1, 0.3, 1.5, 3 and 10 mg/kg. Prior anti-PD-1, anti-PD-L1 or anti-CTLA-4 therapy was permitted, and approximately 39% of dose-escalation patients had received checkpoint inhibitors. Among the 52 dose-escalation patients, some 20 had hepatocellular carcinoma, roughly 15 melanoma, 9 renal cell carcinoma and 9 head and neck cancer. Peripheral TCRbeta sequencing was intended to test whether TCR sequence diversity was altered and clonal T-cell expansion was caused by ivuxolimab. Three dose-escalation patients achieved partial responses, one with hepatocellular carcinoma and two with cutaneous melanoma. The paper describes the monotherapy dose-escalation part (N ≈ 52 patients) of the phase I trial of ivuxolimab. A male proportion of roughly 80% and a mean age of about 60 years, ranging from roughly 23 to 85, were recorded for the dose-escalation cohort.

This clone has only one observation. Its antigen is currently not known. One base away there is no much larger clone; base qualities are not given. Genomic DNA was isolated from the sorted cells so that the TCRbeta CDR3 region could be sequenced. The immunoSEQ Assay was used for sequencing of TCRbeta CDR3 regions. TCRdb stores this immuneACCESS table with in-frame sequences only. Part of the clones is absent; in the studies checked, under half of the shortfall reflects unresolved V genes, and no reason is known for the rest. Counted in this sample were tens of thousands of clones; approximately 90% of them appeared once. The ten biggest clones cover under 20% of the sample. Patients with autoimmune disease history or receiving systemic immunosuppression were excluded from the trial. Peripheral blood for TCR sequencing was collected from all dose cohorts at baseline, on cycle 4 day 1, and on cycle 7 day 1. The samples were drawn from a first-in-human, open-label, multicenter phase I dose-escalation trial of ivuxolimab. Adults with locally advanced or metastatic melanoma, renal cell, hepatocellular, or head and neck squamous cell carcinoma were enrolled in the trial. Before TCR sequencing, CD4+ T cells and CD8+ T cells from peripheral blood were sorted into separate populations.

Trimming takes 8 bases off V and 5 bases off J; junction bases not matched to a gene: 8. In the germline V gene, CDR1 corresponds to ENHRY and CDR2 to SYGVKD. Including the terminal cysteine and phenylalanine, the CDR3 comprises 15 residues. Solely the CDR3 DNA is kept, with 45 bases framed from the first base. What the research found in general, with its limitations: After ivuxolimab, CD8+ T cells had more expanded clones than CD4+ T cells on average. In the 0.1-3.0 mg/kg groups, partial responders had among the lowest normalized peripheral clonal expansion, particularly in CD8+ T cells. At doses of 0.1 to 3.0 mg/kg, clonal expansion of both CD4+ and CD8+ blood T cells was observed from baseline to week 6. Low levels of normalized T-cell clonal expansion were also seen in some patients who did not respond. The antigen specificity of the clonally expanded peripheral T cells was not determined.

This material consisted of CD4+ or CD8+ T cells sorted from blood, taken in a trial of the OX40 agonist ivuxolimab. This receptor chain uses TRBV10-3 and TRBJ2-2; 10 bases in the junction line up with TRBD1. This clonotype was obtained from an adult with an advanced solid tumor such as melanoma, head and neck, liver or kidney cancer. The base sequence is TGTGCCATCCGGACAGGGGGACAGCAGACCGGGGAGCTGTTTTTT. It codes for CAIRTGGQQTGELFF.